This T cell receptor beta chain came from a study of post-analysis software for immune sequencing data. General study points: Roughly five TRBV segments were more frequent in patients than controls; TRBV5-6, TRBV5-1 and TRBV20-1 belonged to this group.

As regards this clonotype: Its target is unknown.

The TCR beta cDNA libraries carried unique molecular identifiers. One entry per CDR3 protein, called by TCRdb with MiXCR from the PCR reads. The sample carries fewer than 850,000 distinct CDR3 sequences, 25% to 30% recorded once. This CDR3 contains 13 residues. Trimming stripped 6 bases from V and 4 bases from J, with 10 bases between. The germline V gene encodes CDR1 MNHEY and CDR2 SVGAGI. The chain is built from TRBV6-5 and TRBJ1-5; a possible D gene is TRBD1 (6 bases). Sequencing input: blood. The receptor was isolated from a girl aged 5-17 years with multiple sclerosis. CDR3 protein: CASSRQENQPQHF. The CDR3 DNA is TGTGCCAGCAGCAGACAGGAGAATCAGCCCCAGCATTTT.